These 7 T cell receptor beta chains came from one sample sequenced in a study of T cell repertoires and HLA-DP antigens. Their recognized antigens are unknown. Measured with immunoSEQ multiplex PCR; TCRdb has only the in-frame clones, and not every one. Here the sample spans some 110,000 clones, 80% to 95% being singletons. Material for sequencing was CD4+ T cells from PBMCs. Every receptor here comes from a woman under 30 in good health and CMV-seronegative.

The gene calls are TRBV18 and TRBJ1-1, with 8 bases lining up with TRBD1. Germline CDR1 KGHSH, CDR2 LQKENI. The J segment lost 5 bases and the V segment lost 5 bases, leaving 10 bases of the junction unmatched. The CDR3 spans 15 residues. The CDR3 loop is CASSRHRGTGTEAFF. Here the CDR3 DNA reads TGTGCCAGCTCAAGACACAGGGGGACGGGAACTGAAGCTTTCTTT.

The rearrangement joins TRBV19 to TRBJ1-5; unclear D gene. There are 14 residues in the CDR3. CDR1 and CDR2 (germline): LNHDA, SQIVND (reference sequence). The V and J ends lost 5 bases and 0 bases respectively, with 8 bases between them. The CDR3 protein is CASSVRYSNQPQHF. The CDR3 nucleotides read TGTGCCAGTAGTGTCAGGTATAGCAATCAGCCCCAGCATTTT. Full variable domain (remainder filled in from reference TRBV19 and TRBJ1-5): DGGITQSPKYLFRKEGQNVTLSCEQNLNHDAMYWYRQDPGQGLRLIYYSQIVNDFQKGDIAEGYSVSREKKESFPLTVTSAQKNPTAFYLCASSVRYSNQPQHFGDGTRLSIL.

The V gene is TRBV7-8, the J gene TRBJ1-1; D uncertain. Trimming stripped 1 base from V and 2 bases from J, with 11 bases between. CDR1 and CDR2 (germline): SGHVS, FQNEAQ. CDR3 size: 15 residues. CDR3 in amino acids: CASSLGRYFNTEAFF. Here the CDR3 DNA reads TGTGCCAGCAGCTTAGGACGGTATTTTAACACTGAAGCTTTCTTT.

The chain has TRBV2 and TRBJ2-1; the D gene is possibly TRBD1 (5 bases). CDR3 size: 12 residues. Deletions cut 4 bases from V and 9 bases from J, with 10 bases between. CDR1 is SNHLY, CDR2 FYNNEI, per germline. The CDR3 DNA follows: TGTGCCAGCAGTGCAAGGGGCGGTGAGCAGTTCTTC. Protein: CASSARGGEQFF.

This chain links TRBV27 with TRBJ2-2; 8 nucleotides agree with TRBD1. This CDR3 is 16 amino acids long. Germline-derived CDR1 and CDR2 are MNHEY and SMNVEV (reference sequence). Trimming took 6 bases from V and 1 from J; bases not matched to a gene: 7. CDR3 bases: TGTGCCAGCAGCGACAGGGGAACGCTGAACACCGGGGAGCTGTTTTTT. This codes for CASSDRGTLNTGELFF.

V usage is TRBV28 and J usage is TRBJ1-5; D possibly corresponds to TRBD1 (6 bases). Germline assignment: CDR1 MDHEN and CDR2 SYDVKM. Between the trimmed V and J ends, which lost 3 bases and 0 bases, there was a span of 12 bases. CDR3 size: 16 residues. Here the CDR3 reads CASSFYQGYSNQPQHF. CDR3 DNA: TGTGCCAGCAGTTTCTACCAGGGGTATAGCAATCAGCCCCAGCATTTT. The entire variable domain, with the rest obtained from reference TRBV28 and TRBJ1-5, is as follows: DVKVTQSSRYLVKRTGEKVFLECVQDMDHENMFWYRQDPGLGLRLIYFSYDVKMKEKGDIPEGYSVSREKKERFSLILESASTNQTSMYLCASSFYQGYSNQPQHFGDGTRLSIL.

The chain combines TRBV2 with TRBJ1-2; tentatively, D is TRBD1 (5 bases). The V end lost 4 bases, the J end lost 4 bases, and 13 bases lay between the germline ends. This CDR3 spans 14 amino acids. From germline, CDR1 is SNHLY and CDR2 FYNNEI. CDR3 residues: CASSGSQGPYGYTF. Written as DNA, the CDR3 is TGTGCCAGCAGTGGATCCCAGGGACCCTATGGCTACACCTTC.